This T cell receptor (beta chain) was recovered during a study of blood T cells in healthy people across ages. Ten or more counts support this clonotype. It was around 10 milliliters of peripheral blood that were drawn from each donor. This CDR3 has 17 amino acids. Germline V CDR1 and CDR2: MNHNS, SASEGT. Germline trimming cut 10 bases from V and 0 bases from J; bases unmatched to any gene: 14. Primers used in a second PCR of about 7 to 12 cycles were a sample-barcoded 5' primer and a J-beta primer mix. TCRdb analysed the 5' RACE reads with MiXCR anew, one entry per CDR3 protein. The table includes about 580,000 distinct CDR3 sequences, under 55% detected once.

The chain links TRBV6-1 to TRBJ1-4, with 7 bases that match TRBD1. The receptor was derived from a man at least 80 years old in good health. The sample comprised blood. CDR3 coding DNA: TGTGCCAACTCCTCCGGGACAGATTCTGCAACTAATGAAAAACTGTTTTTT. This codes for CANSSGTDSATNEKLFF.